The 25 T cell receptor beta chains given below trace back to one sample, sequenced in a study of a mutant IDH1 vaccine in newly diagnosed glioma. Method: immunoSEQ multiplex PCR; TCRdb's copy keeps in-frame clones and lacks some. This table holds about 54,000 clones, about 82% found once. Time point of the sample: baseline, week 1 (first vaccination visit). Sample treatment: pre-vaccination baseline after standard-of-care therapy. The starting material was PBMCs, obtained from a glioma patient treated with radiotherapy, temozolomide or both. These receptors were taken from a man aged 18 to 35 with glioma.

The chain combines TRBV5-1 with TRBJ1-1, with TRBD1 matching over 9 bases. The CDR3 runs 14 residues. V lost 4 bases and J lost 3; bases outside the gene matches: 4. CDR1 is SGHRS and CDR2 is YFSETQ in the germline V gene. The CDR3 reads CASSKQGAHTEAFF. In DNA form, the CDR3 reads TGCGCCAGCAGCAAACAGGGGGCGCACACTGAAGCTTTCTTT.

V gene TRBV5-5 combines with J gene TRBJ1-1; 8 bases are a match to TRBD1. With V trimmed by 6 bases and J by 4 bases, 8 bases remained unmatched. Germline lookup yields CDR1 SGHKS and CDR2 YYEKEE (reference sequence). The CDR3 contains 14 residues. CDR3 DNA: TGTGCCAGCACCCACCCGGACAGGGCCACTGAAGCTTTCTTT. Protein: CASTHPDRATEAFF.

The CDR3 DNA follows: TGCGCCAGCAGCCAAGATCCGGCAATACCTAACTATGGCTACACCTTC. Translation gives CASSQDPAIPNYGYTF. The V call is TRBV4-3, the J call TRBJ1-2; no clear D gene. CDR1 is LGHNA and CDR2 is YSLEER in the germline V gene. This CDR3 contains 16 residues. The V end was cut by 0 bases, the J end by 0 bases, with 11 bases between.

The chain carries TRBV7-9 and TRBJ1-2; D not certain. The ends were cut back, 1 base at V and 5 bases at J, with 5 bases in the middle. The CDR3 is 12 residues long. Germline CDR1 reads SEHNR; CDR2 reads FQNEAQ (reference sequence). CDR3 sequence (DNA): TGTGCCAGCAGCTTAGGTCCTTATGGCTACACCTTC. Translation gives CASSLGPYGYTF.

The chain carries TRBV7-9 and TRBJ2-3, with TRBD2 matching over 8 bases. The CDR3 covers 12 residues. V dropped 5 bases and J dropped 14; count of bases not matched to a gene: 9. The V gene's germline CDR1 is SEHNR and CDR2 FQNEAQ (reference sequence). Here the CDR3 DNA reads TGTGCCAGCAGCCAAGGGGGGACTAGGCTGTATTTT. Amino acid sequence: CASSQGGTRLYF.

V gene TRBV5-3 combines with J gene TRBJ1-5; D is possibly TRBD1 (5 bases). TRBV5-3 is an open reading frame, and its role is uncertain. The CDR3 has 16 amino acids. V gave up 2 bases and J gave up 1 base, with 13 bases separating them. CDR3 nucleotide sequence: TGTGCCAGAAGCTTTGGAGGGGCATTAAGCAATCAGCCCCAGCATTTT. Translating gives CARSFGGALSNQPQHF.

This clone was detected once. The chain employs TRBV29-1 and TRBJ2-7; 9 bases agree with TRBD1. Germline CDR1 reads SQVTM; CDR2 reads ANQGSEA. This CDR3 contains 14 residues. Trimming removed 3 bases from V and 2 bases from J; junction bases left unmatched: 5. This chain's CDR3 is CSVEGQGSTYEQYF. The CDR3 DNA is TGCAGCGTTGAGGGACAGGGTTCAACCTACGAGCAGTACTTC.

This chain uses TRBV5-8 with TRBJ1-1; possibly TRBD1 for D (6 bases). Trimming took off 1 base at V and 7 bases at J, with 14 bases between the two ends. The germline V gene encodes CDR1 SGHTS and CDR2 YDEGEE. The CDR3 spans 14 residues. The CDR3 spells CASSLTGLMDEAFF. CDR3 coding DNA: TGTGCCAGCAGCTTGACAGGGTTAATGGATGAAGCTTTCTTT.

The chain is built from TRBV7-2 and TRBJ1-2, with 8 bases fitting TRBD1. The CDR3 covers 14 residues. Looked up from germline, CDR1 is SGHTA and CDR2 is FQGNSA. After removal of 4 bases from V and 5 bases from J, the junction contained 6 bases not matched to a gene. Here the CDR3 DNA reads TGTGCCAGCAGCTCGCAGGGGGCCGGATATGGCTACACCTTC. Translation: CASSSQGAGYGYTF.

This clone was detected once. This chain links TRBV30 with TRBJ1-3; D is unclear. Trimming stripped 1 base from V and 2 bases from J, with 6 bases between. Germline V CDR1 and CDR2: GTSNPN, SVGIG (reference sequence). CDR3 size: 13 residues. CDR3: CAWSGKTGNTIYF. Written as DNA, the CDR3 is TGTGCCTGGAGTGGGAAGACTGGAAACACCATATATTTT.

The chain joins TRBV5-6 to TRBJ1-2; D not resolved. The V end lost 5 bases, the J end lost 4 bases, and 9 bases lay between the germline ends. The length of the CDR3 is 12 residues. The germline gives CDR1 SGHDT, CDR2 YYEEEE. CDR3 in amino acids: CASRGSTYGYTF. DNA of the CDR3: TGTGCCAGCAGGGGGAGCACCTATGGCTACACCTTC.

V and J are TRBV19 and TRBJ2-3; TRBD2 matches at 10 bases. The CDR3 is 16 residues long. Looked up from germline, CDR1 is LNHDA and CDR2 is SQIVND (reference sequence). V was pared by 2 bases and J by 2 bases, with 4 bases of the junction left unmatched. The CDR3 loop is CASSIHSGRTTDTQYF. The CDR3 DNA is TGTGCCAGTAGTATACATAGCGGGAGGACCACAGATACGCAGTATTTT.

This clone was observed a few times. The V gene is TRBV12-2, the J gene TRBJ1-5; the table's D call of TRBD1 was not tested on the DNA. TRBV12-2 is listed as a pseudogene. CDR3 length equals 16 residues. CDR3 loop: CASRLAGQTGNQPQHF. CDR3 DNA sequence: TGTGCAAGTCGCTTAGCGGGACAGACCGGCAATCAGCCCCAGCATTTT.

This clone is a singleton in its sample. J is TRBJ2-2 and V is TRBV5-1; tentatively, D is TRBD1 (5 bases). From germline, CDR1 is SGHRS and CDR2 YFSETQ. The ends were cut back, 4 bases at V and 0 bases at J, with 10 bases in the middle. The CDR3 covers 15 residues. The DNA of the CDR3 is TGCGCCAGCAGCCCAGGGATTTCGAACACCGGGGAGCTGTTTTTT. Amino acids: CASSPGISNTGELFF. Combining the CDR3 with reference TRBV5-1 and TRBJ2-2 gives the whole variable domain KAGVTQTPRYLIKTRGQQVTLSCSPISGHRSVSWYQQTPGQGLQFLFEYFSETQRNKGNFPGRFSGRQFSNSRSEMNVSTLELGDSALYLCASSPGISNTGELFFGEGSRLTVL.

The J gene is TRBJ1-6, the V gene TRBV6-1; TRBD1 matches 7 bases. This CDR3 region has 15 residues. Germline CDR1 is MNHNS and CDR2 is SASEGT. V was pared by 5 bases and J by 7 bases, with 8 bases of the junction left unmatched. CDR3 bases: TGTGCCAGCAGTAGGATGACAGGGTCGAATTCACCCCTCCACTTT. It encodes CASSRMTGSNSPLHF.

V and J are TRBV18 and TRBJ2-1; 12 bases are a match to TRBD2. The CDR3 is made up of 16 amino acids. The trim removed 3 bases at V and 4 bases at J, leaving 4 bases unmatched. Germline CDR1 is KGHSH and CDR2 is LQKENI. CDR3 sequence: CASSPRTSGVYNEQFF. CDR3 nucleotide sequence: TGTGCCAGCTCACCCCGGACTAGCGGGGTATACAATGAGCAGTTCTTC.

This sequence joins TRBV19 and TRBJ1-1; a possible D gene is TRBD1 (5 bases). The CDR3 contains 15 residues. The V end lost 3 bases, the J end lost 4 bases, and 15 bases lay between the germline ends. Germline loops: CDR1 LNHDA, CDR2 SQIVND (reference sequence). The CDR3 loop is CASSMAWDGSTEAFF. CDR3 bases: TGTGCCAGTAGTATGGCCTGGGACGGGAGCACTGAAGCTTTCTTT. Supplemented by reference TRBV19 and TRBJ1-1, the full variable domain reads DGGITQSPKYLFRKEGQNVTLSCEQNLNHDAMYWYRQDPGQGLRLIYYSQIVNDFQKGDIAEGYSVSREKKESFPLTVTSAQKNPTAFYLCASSMAWDGSTEAFFGQGTRLTVV.

CDR3 amino acids: CASSRILGGSTDTQYF. The CDR3, as DNA: TGCGCCAGCAGCCGGATCCTAGGAGGTAGCACAGATACGCAGTATTTT. This rearrangement joins TRBV4-3 to TRBJ2-3, with D possibly being TRBD2 (5 bases). Germline V CDR1 and CDR2: LGHNA, YSLEER. The CDR3 runs 16 residues. The germline V and J ends were trimmed by 4 bases and 0 bases, with 14 bases remaining between them.

V and J are TRBV5-1 and TRBJ2-6; no definite D call. Trimming left V 5 bases short and J 4 bases short, with 16 bases between. Germline V gives CDR1 SGHRS, CDR2 YFSETQ. This CDR3 is built from 16 residues. This chain's CDR3 is CASRPYTESGANVLTF. The DNA for the CDR3 is TGCGCCAGCAGACCGTACACAGAGTCGGGGGCCAACGTCCTGACTTTC.

The V call is TRBV5-1, the J call TRBJ1-1; D is uncertain. CDR1 is SGHRS, CDR2 YFSETQ, per germline. This CDR3 is built from 13 residues. Deletions cut 0 bases from V and 8 bases from J, with 11 bases between. CDR3 in amino acids: CASSLAVQSEAFF. DNA for the CDR3: TGCGCCAGCAGCTTGGCAGTGCAATCCGAAGCTTTCTTT.

The V gene is TRBV25-1, the J gene TRBJ1-3, with TRBD1 as a possible D gene (6 bases). The CDR3 totals 17 residues. Trimming cost V 2 bases and J 4 bases, with 18 bases left between them. From germline, CDR1 is MGHDK and CDR2 SYGVNS. DNA of the CDR3: TGTGCCAGCAGTGAAGAAGTGCGGGGGGCGCGAGGAAACACCATATATTTT. This sequence encodes CASSEEVRGARGNTIYF.

The V call is TRBV25-1, the J call TRBJ1-2, with D perhaps matching TRBD1 (6 bases). Between the trimmed V and J ends, which lost 2 bases and 8 bases, there was a span of 21 bases. In germline, CDR1 is MGHDK, CDR2 SYGVNS. This CDR3 region has 16 residues. CDR3 sequence (DNA): TGTGCCAGCAGTGAAATCGGTGTGGCAGGGGAGAACGGCTACACCTTC. Its protein is CASSEIGVAGENGYTF.

Only a few counts were recorded for this clone. The chain links TRBV19 to TRBJ2-2; no definite D call. CDR1 and CDR2 (germline): LNHDA, SQIVND (reference sequence). The CDR3 extends over 15 amino acids. With 5 bases removed from V and 3 bases from J, the gap between germline ends came to 13 bases. CDR3 region: CASSVEPLYTGELFF. CDR3 bases: TGTGCCAGTAGTGTGGAGCCATTATACACCGGGGAGCTGTTTTTT.

The rearrangement links TRBV28 to TRBJ2-5; possibly TRBD1 or TRBD2 for D (5 bases each). V was cut by 5 bases and J by 5 bases, with 18 bases left in between. The CDR3 covers 15 residues. Germline CDR1 MDHEN, CDR2 SYDVKM. CDR3: CASSPRGQGPETQYF. The CDR3 bases are TGTGCCAGCAGTCCCCGTGGGCAGGGACCTGAGACCCAGTACTTC.

The chain couples TRBV19 to TRBJ1-4; TRBD1 matches at 7 bases. From germline, CDR1 is LNHDA and CDR2 SQIVND (reference sequence). V gave up 3 bases and J gave up 5 bases; unmatched junction bases: 9. The CDR3 extends over 16 amino acids. Here the CDR3 DNA reads TGTGCCAGTAGTATTAAAGTCGGGACAGAGAATGAAAAACTGTTTTTT. Protein product: CASSIKVGTENEKLFF.